Listed here are 6 T cell receptor beta chains from one sample, sequenced in a study of blood T cells in healthy people across ages (dated by TCRdb to 2013 to 2016). Library prep was done by 5' RACE. The sequencer was an Illumina HiSeq 2500. A second about 7 to 12 cycle PCR used a sample-barcoded 5' primer and a J-beta primer mix. The public reads were quality trimmed at Q25 with fastp and then assembled into clones with MiXCR by TCRdb, keeping productive beta chains. CDR3 protein sequences are deduplicated, and each keeps its most common genes and DNA. This sample is represented by approximately 770,000 distinct CDR3 sequences; roughly 50% of them were singletons. The ten largest account for 22% of the sample. Material: blood. The receptor source for this set is a man aged 25 to 45 in good health.

This clonotype was counted a few times. The chain employs TRBV3-1 and TRBJ1-2, with TRBD1 identical over 9 bases. The germline V gene encodes CDR1 LGHDT and CDR2 YNNKEL (reference sequence). The CDR3 has 15 residues. V lost 4 bases, J lost 5 bases, and 8 bases stayed unmatched. The CDR3 protein is CASSLAPGQGYGYTF. The CDR3 DNA reads TGTGCCAGCAGCCTTGCCCCGGGACAGGGATATGGCTACACCTTC. Complete variable domain (other parts from reference TRBV3-1 and TRBJ1-2): DTAVSQTPKYLVTQMGNDKSIKCEQNLGHDTMYWYKQDSKKFLKIMFSYNNKELIINETVPNRFSPKSPDKAHLNLHINSLELGDSAVYFCASSLAPGQGYGYTFGSGTRLTVV.

The CDR3 coding sequence is TGCAGTGCGTCGACAGGGGGCGGGCATTCCTACGAGCAGTACTTC. Its translation is CSASTGGGHSYEQYF. J is TRBJ2-7 and V is TRBV20-1, with 10 bases fitting TRBD1. The CDR3 length is 15 residues. Germline V gene sequence: CDR1 DFQATT, CDR2 SNEGSKA (reference sequence). V shed 6 bases and J 1 base; nucleotides not matched to a gene: 9.

The rearrangement joins TRBV12-3 or TRBV12-4 to TRBJ2-1; no clear D. Trimming pared 3 bases from V and 13 bases from J, leaving 16 bases between. This CDR3 has 13 amino acids. CDR3: CASSFGQPRVQFF. DNA for the CDR3: TGTGCCAGCAGTTTTGGCCAGCCTCGAGTTCAGTTCTTC.

This clonotype was detected a few times. V usage is TRBV7-2 and J usage is TRBJ1-2; TRBD1 agrees at 8 bases. V lost 0 bases and J lost 6; bases outside the gene matches: 0. CDR1 is SGHTA, CDR2 FQGNSA, per germline. This CDR3 is 13 amino acids long. CDR3 in DNA: TGTGCCAGCAGCTTAGCGGGACAGGATGGCTACACCTTC. It codes for CASSLAGQDGYTF. Looking up the rest from reference TRBV7-2 and TRBJ1-2 gives the full variable domain: GAGVSQSPSNKVTEKGKDVELRCDPISGHTALYWYRQSLGQGLEFLIYFQGNSAPDKSGLPSDRFSAERTGGSVSTLTIQRTQQEDSAVYLCASSLAGQDGYTFGSGTRLTVV.

In the case of this clonotype: Sequence at one end of the junction differs from germline and may be a read error. This chain joins TRBV12-3 or TRBV12-4 and TRBJ2-1, with 9 bases matching TRBD2. The CDR3 is 17 amino acids. CDR3 protein: CVSVPALAGTWENEQFF. CDR3 DNA: TGTGTCAGCGTCCCAGCCCTAGCGGGAACCTGGGAAAATGAGCAGTTCTTC.

The chain is built from TRBV29-1 and TRBJ2-7, with D possibly matching TRBD2 (6 bases). V gave up 5 bases and J gave up 2 bases, with 10 bases separating them. The CDR3 covers 12 residues. The germline V gene has CDR1 SQVTM and CDR2 ANQGSEA. The CDR3 nucleotides read TGCAGCGTTACCGGGGGAACCTACGAGCAGTACTTC. It codes for CSVTGGTYEQYF.